These 20 T cell receptor beta chains were all obtained from the same sample, sequenced in a study of blood T cell repertoires in COVID-19. Method: immunoSEQ multiplex PCR; TCRdb's copy keeps in-frame clones and lacks some. The profile shows fewer than 400,000 clones, about 87% of them singletons. Sequenced material: PBMCs or T cells enriched from blood (not recorded which). The source of these receptors is a woman aged 18-29 years who had recovered from COVID-19.

Only a few counts were recorded for this clone. CDR3 sequence: CASRGQGVTDTQYF. The CDR3 nucleotides are TGCGCCAGCAGGGGACAGGGGGTCACAGATACGCAGTATTTT. The chain uses TRBV10-1 and TRBJ2-3; 11 nucleotides line up with TRBD1. The V segment lost 6 bases and the J segment 2 bases; nucleotides outside the gene matches: 1. Germline CDR1 reads WNHNN; CDR2 reads SYGVQD (reference sequence). The CDR3 has 14 amino acids.

The gene calls are TRBV27 and TRBJ1-5; D is unclear. CDR1 is MNHEY and CDR2 is SMNVEV in the germline V gene (reference sequence). V was cut by 0 bases and J by 5 bases, with 5 bases left in between. This CDR3 has 13 amino acids. The CDR3 loop is CASSLSVYQPQHF. In DNA, the CDR3 is TGTGCCAGCAGTTTATCCGTTTATCAGCCCCAGCATTTT.

This chain joins TRBV2 and TRBJ2-3; 8 positions match TRBD2. Trimming cost V 1 base and J 4 bases; bases outside gene matches: 4. This CDR3 has 15 amino acids. CDR1 SNHLY and CDR2 FYNNEI come from the germline V gene. The chain's CDR3 is CASSEESGGSDTQYF. The CDR3 nucleotides read TGTGCCAGCAGTGAAGAGAGCGGGGGCTCAGATACGCAGTATTTT.

V usage is TRBV27 and J usage is TRBJ2-7; perhaps TRBD1 as D (5 bases). This CDR3 is 13 amino acids long. In germline, CDR1 is MNHEY, CDR2 SMNVEV (reference sequence). V lost 7 bases and J lost 0, with 10 bases in between. CDR3 sequence reads: CASTPGRSYEQYF. CDR3 DNA: TGTGCCAGCACCCCAGGGCGCTCCTACGAGCAGTACTTC.

J is TRBJ1-3 and V is TRBV9; the D is unclear. From germline, CDR1 is SGDLS and CDR2 YYNGEE. The CDR3 contains 16 residues. V lost 1 base and J 4 bases, leaving 15 bases between the germline ends. The CDR3 DNA is TGTGCCAGCAGCGTACTGGGAGACCAGAGGGGAAACACCATATATTTT. This codes for CASSVLGDQRGNTIYF.

This chain connects TRBV7-7 to TRBJ2-5, with 9 bases lining up with TRBD1. V gave up 5 bases and J gave up 5 bases; unmatched junction bases: 3. The CDR3 consists of 13 residues. The germline V gene encodes CDR1 SSHAT and CDR2 FNYEAQ (reference sequence). CDR3 bases: TGTGCCAGCAGCGGACAGGGGTACGAGACCCAGTACTTC. This sequence encodes CASSGQGYETQYF.

This clone was counted a few times. This sequence joins TRBV6-2 or TRBV6-3 and TRBJ2-7, with D possibly matching TRBD1 (6 bases). The length of the CDR3 is 12 residues. In germline, CDR1 is MNHEY, CDR2 SVGEGT. V dropped 6 bases and J dropped 6 bases, with 12 bases sitting between them. This chain's CDR3 is CASSIRGFEQYF. The CDR3 nucleotides are TGTGCCAGCAGCATTAGGGGGTTCGAGCAGTACTTC.

The rearrangement uses TRBV15 and TRBJ1-1, with D uncertain. This CDR3 spans 12 amino acids. Germline V gene data show CDR1 as LNHNV and CDR2 as YYDKDF (reference sequence). Trimming cost V 5 bases and J 6 bases, with 10 bases left between them. In DNA form, the CDR3 reads TGTGCCACCAGCGTAAGACGGGCTGAAGCTTTCTTT. Protein sequence: CATSVRRAEAFF.

This clone was seen only a few times. This chain connects TRBV5-1 to TRBJ2-5, with 8 bases aligning to TRBD1. The CDR3 sequence is 14 residues long. With V trimmed by 4 bases and J by 2 bases, 4 bases remained unmatched. Germline V gene lookup returns CDR1 SGHRS and CDR2 YFSETQ. CDR3: CASSTTGGQETQYF. The CDR3 coding sequence is TGCGCCAGCAGCACCACAGGGGGGCAAGAGACCCAGTACTTC.

The chain couples TRBV23-1 to TRBJ1-1; TRBD1 matches at 7 bases. TRBV23-1 is known as an ORF, though its function is uncertain. This CDR3 spans 14 amino acids. V shed 5 bases, J shed 6 bases, and the junction held 9 bases outside the gene matches. CDR3 DNA: TGCGCCAGCAGTACACGACAGGGTCGGCCTGAAGCTTTCTTT. Amino acid sequence: CASSTRQGRPEAFF.

V and J are TRBV7-2 and TRBJ2-7, with 7 bases lining up with TRBD1. There are 16 residues in the CDR3. V was clipped by 2 bases and J by 6 bases; unmatched bases: 13. Germline V gene sequence: CDR1 SGHTA, CDR2 FQGNSA. DNA for the CDR3: TGTGCCAGCAGCTTACATACAGGGGCCCCCCGGGTCGAGCAGTACTTC. It specifies CASSLHTGAPRVEQYF.

In its sample, this clone was seen many times. The V call is TRBV6-5, the J call TRBJ2-1, with TRBD2 matching 11 bases. The CDR3 spans 16 residues. The J segment lost 2 bases and the V segment lost 0 bases, leaving 0 bases of the junction unmatched. The germline CDR1 and CDR2 sequences are MNHEY and SVGAGI. Here the CDR3 reads CASSYSSGGAYNEQFF. Here the CDR3 DNA reads TGTGCCAGCAGTTACTCTAGCGGGGGGGCCTACAATGAGCAGTTCTTC.

The chain joins TRBV2 to TRBJ2-3, with TRBD2 identical over 13 bases. The germline V gene has CDR1 SNHLY and CDR2 FYNNEI. After removal of 6 bases from V and 8 bases from J, the junction contained 8 bases not matched to a gene. The CDR3 covers 15 residues. In DNA form, the CDR3 reads TGTGCCAGCAGGGACGGGACTAGCGGGGTTCGTACGCAGTATTTT. This encodes CASRDGTSGVRTQYF.

This chain links TRBV12-3 or TRBV12-4 with TRBJ2-5; perhaps TRBD2 as D (5 bases). This CDR3 has 12 residues. Trimming removed 1 base at V and 5 bases at J, with 5 bases between. CDR3 in amino acids: CASSLVAETQYF. The CDR3 nucleotides read TGTGCCAGCAGTTTAGTAGCGGAGACCCAGTACTTC.

The chain couples TRBV19 to TRBJ1-2; 8 nucleotides align to TRBD1. This CDR3 has 14 amino acids. CDR1 and CDR2 (germline): LNHDA, SQIVND (reference sequence). V gave up 9 bases and J gave up 3 bases; unmatched junction bases: 9. Written as DNA, the CDR3 is TGTGCCAGCTTCAGGGGGCAGGATTACTATGGCTACACCTTC. Residues: CASFRGQDYYGYTF.

This chain links TRBV21-1 with TRBJ1-4; the D call TRBD1 from the table was never checked on the DNA. TRBV21-1 is assigned pseudogene status. The length of the CDR3 is 15 residues. The DNA of the CDR3 is TGTGCCAGCAGCAAAGACAGGGGGTACGGTGAAAAACTGTTTTTT. The encoded protein is CASSKDRGYGEKLFF.

The chain carries TRBV5-6 and TRBJ2-5, with 9 bases identical to TRBD1. The germline CDR1 and CDR2 sequences are SGHDT and YYEEEE. This CDR3 has 16 amino acids. The trim removed 4 bases at V and 1 base at J, leaving 8 bases unmatched. In DNA form, the CDR3 reads TGTGCCAGCAGCCTACCGGGACAGGGACCCCAAGAGACCCAGTACTTC. Protein sequence: CASSLPGQGPQETQYF. The variable domain in full, completed from reference TRBV5-6 and TRBJ2-5, reads DAGVTQSPTHLIKTRGQQVTLRCSPKSGHDTVSWYQQALGQGPQFIFQYYEEEERQRGNFPDRFSGHQFPNYSSELNVNALLLGDSALYLCASSLPGQGPQETQYFGPGTRLLVL.

CDR3 in amino acids: CATNPGLAVTYEQYF. DNA of the CDR3: TGTGCCACGAACCCGGGACTAGCGGTAACCTACGAGCAGTACTTC. The genes are TRBV6-5 and TRBJ2-7; 11 positions match TRBD2. The CDR3 has 15 residues. Germline trimming cut 10 bases from V and 2 bases from J; bases unmatched to any gene: 10. Germline assignment: CDR1 MNHEY and CDR2 SVGAGI.

This rearrangement joins TRBV5-6 to TRBJ2-7; a weak D match, TRBD1 (6 bases). V was clipped by 3 bases and J by 2 bases, with 15 bases between them. Germline lookup yields CDR1 SGHDT and CDR2 YYEEEE. The CDR3 runs to 15 residues. The CDR3 protein is CASSSSGQGTYEQYF. For the CDR3, the DNA is TGTGCCAGCAGCTCTTCCGGGCAGGGGACCTACGAGCAGTACTTC.

The chain couples TRBV7-2 to TRBJ2-7; 12 bases agree with TRBD2. Per germline, CDR1 SGHTA and CDR2 FQGNSA. V lost 3 bases and J lost 4; bases outside the gene matches: 1. CDR3 size: 14 residues. CDR3 region: CASSLTSGSYEQYF. CDR3 bases: TGTGCCAGCAGCTTGACTAGCGGGAGTTACGAGCAGTACTTC.